Shown below are 24 T cell receptor beta chains from a single sample sequenced in a study of blood T cell repertoires in COVID-19. The data were produced by immunoSEQ multiplex PCR, yet TCRdb's version contains in-frame clones alone and is incomplete. The data show 150,000 to 200,000 clones, approximately 86% seen once. The sample consisted of peripheral blood. These receptors all stem from a man aged 60-69 years who had recovered from COVID-19.

The chain links TRBV7-2 to TRBJ1-3; TRBD1 is a possible D gene (5 bases). From germline, CDR1 is SGHTA and CDR2 FQGNSA. This CDR3 region has 14 residues. V gave up 4 bases and J gave up 4 bases, with 11 bases separating them. The CDR3 sequence: CASSSGPGGNTIYF. The CDR3 DNA follows: TGTGCCAGCAGCTCTGGACCAGGGGGAAACACCATATATTTT.

A single count supports this clone. The same CDR3 also results from other DNA sequences found in this sample. The chain recombines TRBV11-3 with TRBJ2-2; 8 nucleotides line up with TRBD1. The CDR3 contains 15 residues. The germline V gene has CDR1 SGHNT and CDR2 YENEEA. The J segment lost 2 bases and the V segment lost 5 bases, leaving 4 bases of the junction unmatched. The CDR3: CASSPDRANTGELFF. CDR3 bases: TGTGCCAGCAGCCCGGACAGGGCCAACACCGGGGAGCTGTTTTTT.

V gene TRBV19 combines with J gene TRBJ1-5; possibly TRBD1 for D (5 bases). Germline lookup yields CDR1 LNHDA and CDR2 SQIVND (reference sequence). The V and J ends lost 5 bases and 4 bases respectively, with 15 bases between them. The CDR3 contains 15 residues. The DNA for the CDR3 is TGTGCCAGTAGTTTAATGCGGGGCATTAATCAGCCCCAGCATTTT. Encoded protein: CASSLMRGINQPQHF.

The CDR3 coding sequence is TGTGCCAGCAAGCTGGGACAGGTAGATACGCAGTATTTT. Translation: CASKLGQVDTQYF. V gene TRBV12-3 or TRBV12-4 combines with J gene TRBJ2-3; TRBD1 matches 8 bases. Trimming removed 7 bases from V and 5 bases from J; junction bases left unmatched: 5. The CDR3 is 13 amino acids.

The chain is built from TRBV13 and TRBJ1-2; the match to TRBD1 covers 8 bases. Germline V gives CDR1 PRHDT, CDR2 FYEKMQ (reference sequence). V gave up 5 bases and J gave up 6 bases; unmatched junction bases: 5. The length of the CDR3 is 13 residues. The CDR3 nucleotides are TGTGCCAGCAGCCGGACAGGGATCGATGGCTACACCTTC. Its translation: CASSRTGIDGYTF. The whole variable domain, remainder taken from reference TRBV13 and TRBJ1-2, is AAGVIQSPRHLIKEKRETATLKCYPIPRHDTVYWYQQGPGQDPQFLISFYEKMQSDKGSIPDRFSAQQFSDYHSELNMSSLELGDSALYFCASSRTGIDGYTFGSGTRLTVV.

The chain recombines TRBV28 with TRBJ2-5; the D gene is possibly TRBD2 (7 bases). The CDR3 runs to 14 residues. From germline, CDR1 is MDHEN and CDR2 SYDVKM. V shed 3 bases and J shed 1 base, with 9 bases lying between them. The CDR3 DNA sequence: TGTGCCAGCAGTTTGGGGGGGGCCCAAGAGACCCAGTACTTC. Encoded protein: CASSLGGAQETQYF.

The count of this clone is one. This chain links TRBV5-1 with TRBJ1-6; 8 bases line up with TRBD1. The trim removed 4 bases at V and 6 bases at J, leaving 6 bases unmatched. CDR3 length equals 15 residues. From germline, CDR1 is SGHRS and CDR2 YFSETQ. This chain's CDR3 is CASSGTGGGNSPLHF. CDR3 nucleotides: TGCGCCAGCAGCGGCACAGGGGGTGGTAATTCACCCCTCCACTTT.

The V gene is TRBV5-5, the J gene TRBJ2-1, with TRBD2 matching 8 bases. There are 15 residues in the CDR3. The germline gives CDR1 SGHKS, CDR2 YYEKEE (reference sequence). The trim removed 1 base at V and 9 bases at J, leaving 9 bases unmatched. CDR3 in DNA: TGTGCCAGCAGCTTGATGACGGGGGGGCCATTTGAGCAGTTCTTC. Encoded protein: CASSLMTGGPFEQFF.

CDR3 in amino acids: CAISAGQGSNYGYTF. CDR3 coding DNA: TGTGCCATCAGTGCCGGACAGGGGAGCAACTATGGCTACACCTTC. The chain combines TRBV10-3 with TRBJ1-2, with 9 bases that match TRBD1. CDR1 is ENHRY, CDR2 SYGVKD, per germline. J gave up 2 bases and V 4 bases, and 5 bases lay outside the gene matches. The CDR3 totals 15 residues.

The rearrangement uses TRBV5-1 and TRBJ2-5, with D possibly TRBD1 on 6 matching bases. The germline V gene has CDR1 SGHRS and CDR2 YFSETQ. Between the trimmed V and J ends, which lost 2 bases and 2 bases, there was a span of 16 bases. This CDR3 has 16 amino acids. The CDR3 region is CASSLDTGRQQETQYF. DNA for the CDR3: TGCGCCAGCAGCTTAGATACAGGGCGACAACAAGAGACCCAGTACTTC.

The chain has TRBV3-1 (or the pseudogene TRBV3-2) and TRBJ2-7; perhaps TRBD2 as D (6 bases). This CDR3 has 14 amino acids. CDR1 LGHDT and CDR2 YNNKEL come from the germline V gene (reference sequence). Deletions cut 2 bases from V and 0 bases from J, with 8 bases between. The DNA of the CDR3 is TGTGCCAGCAGCCAATTGCGGGACTCCTACGAGCAGTACTTC. It yields the protein CASSQLRDSYEQYF.

The chain employs TRBV30 and TRBJ1-2; weak D call: TRBD1 (6 bases). CDR1 GTSNPN and CDR2 SVGIG come from the germline V gene (reference sequence). Trimming took off 3 bases at V and 1 base at J, with 9 bases between the two ends. The CDR3 extends over 13 amino acids. In DNA, the CDR3 is TGTGCCTGGAGCGCAGGGGTTAACTATGGCTACACCTTC. Its protein is CAWSAGVNYGYTF.

The chain employs TRBV5-5 and TRBJ2-7; a possible D gene is TRBD1 (6 bases). The CDR3 is made up of 12 amino acids. Germline V gene lookup returns CDR1 SGHKS and CDR2 YYEKEE (reference sequence). V was cut by 4 bases and J by 5 bases, with 10 bases left in between. The CDR3 bases are TGTGCCAGCAGCCCGACAGGTAACGAGCAGTACTTC. It is translated as CASSPTGNEQYF.

This chain links TRBV6-5 with TRBJ2-1; maybe TRBD2 (5 bases). Germline CDR1 reads MNHEY; CDR2 reads SVGAGI. V lost 4 bases and J 0 bases, leaving 13 bases between the germline ends. This CDR3 is built from 16 residues. CDR3 sequence: CASSFSVGSSYNEQFF. DNA of the CDR3: TGTGCCAGCAGTTTCTCGGTGGGGAGCTCCTACAATGAGCAGTTCTTC.

This clone occurred once. The DNA of the CDR3 is TGTGCCAGCAGTTCGGACCCGAGGGCTGAAGCTTTCTTT. It codes for CASSSDPRAEAFF. V and J are TRBV7-2 and TRBJ1-1, with unresolved D. Germline assignment: CDR1 SGHTA and CDR2 FQGNSA. V was clipped by 6 bases and J by 6 bases, with 14 bases between them. CDR3 size: 13 residues. The full variable domain, rest sourced from reference TRBV7-2 and TRBJ1-1, is GAGVSQSPSNKVTEKGKDVELRCDPISGHTALYWYRQSLGQGLEFLIYFQGNSAPDKSGLPSDRFSAERTGGSVSTLTIQRTQQEDSAVYLCASSSDPRAEAFFGQGTRLTVV.

The CDR3 bases are TGTGCCAGCAGCATCCAGCGGAAAGGAGGGTACGAGCAGTACTTC. This gives the protein CASSIQRKGGYEQYF. The chain employs TRBV7-3 and TRBJ2-7, with a weak D call TRBD2 (6 bases). The CDR3 has 15 residues. V lost 5 bases to trimming and J lost 4 bases, with 18 bases between them. The germline V gene encodes CDR1 SGHTA and CDR2 FQGTGA.

As concerns this clone: The identical CDR3 is also encoded by other nucleotide sequences in the sample. The J gene is TRBJ1-6, the V gene TRBV10-3; D unclear. The germline gives CDR1 ENHRY, CDR2 SYGVKD. Trimming removed 3 bases from V and 7 bases from J, with 4 bases in between. This CDR3 spans 12 amino acids. The CDR3 nucleotides are TGTGCCATCAGTGATCAGAATTCACCCCTCCACTTT. Its translation is CAISDQNSPLHF.

The V and J genes are TRBV5-4 and TRBJ2-3, with D perhaps matching TRBD2 (5 bases). Germline V lookup: CDR1 SGHNT, CDR2 YYREEE (reference sequence). V was cut by 1 base and J by 2 bases, with 8 bases left in between. The CDR3 has 14 residues. The CDR3 sequence is CASSLPGSTDTQYF. CDR3 nucleotides: TGTGCCAGCAGCTTGCCGGGGTCCACAGATACGCAGTATTTT.

The V and J genes are TRBV5-1 and TRBJ1-6; tentatively, D is TRBD1 (6 bases). Trimming left V 2 bases short and J 9 bases short, with 9 bases between. This CDR3 spans 13 amino acids. CDR1 and CDR2 from the germline V gene are SGHRS and YFSETQ. This CDR3 reads CASSFLGASPLHF. The CDR3 DNA reads as TGCGCCAGCAGCTTCTTGGGGGCTTCACCCCTCCACTTT. The whole variable domain, filled in from reference TRBV5-1 and TRBJ1-6, reads KAGVTQTPRYLIKTRGQQVTLSCSPISGHRSVSWYQQTPGQGLQFLFEYFSETQRNKGNFPGRFSGRQFSNSRSEMNVSTLELGDSALYLCASSFLGASPLHFGNGTRLTVT.

This rearrangement joins TRBV4-1 to TRBJ2-7; D is undetermined. The V end lost 2 bases, the J end lost 3 bases, and 14 bases lay between the germline ends. The length of the CDR3 is 15 residues. CDR1 is MGHRA and CDR2 is YSYEKL in the germline V gene. The CDR3 sequence is CASSQIRVQYYEQYF. CDR3 DNA: TGCGCCAGCAGCCAAATCCGGGTTCAGTACTACGAGCAGTACTTC.

The V call is TRBV3-1 (or the pseudogene TRBV3-2), the J call TRBJ1-4; D might be TRBD1 (5 bases). V was pared by 7 bases and J by 8 bases, with 17 bases between. Germline CDR1 is LGHDT and CDR2 is YNNKEL (reference sequence). This CDR3 is 14 amino acids long. The DNA of the CDR3 is TGTGCCAGCAATTATGGACAAGCCTCAGAAAAACTGTTTTTT. It is translated as CASNYGQASEKLFF.

The V and J genes are TRBV28 and TRBJ2-5, with TRBD2 matching over 10 bases. J lost 5 bases, V lost 6 bases, and 9 bases had no gene match. Germline V gives CDR1 MDHEN, CDR2 SYDVKM. The length of the CDR3 is 15 residues. The CDR3 is CASSALAGVGETQYF. CDR3 nucleotide sequence: TGTGCCAGCAGCGCCCTAGCGGGGGTAGGGGAGACCCAGTACTTC.

The rearrangement links TRBV5-1 to TRBJ2-5; tentative D call: TRBD2 (6 bases). The germline gives CDR1 SGHRS, CDR2 YFSETQ. Trimming shortened V by 2 bases and J by 4 bases, and 15 bases separated the two germline ends. The CDR3 has 15 residues. CDR3 DNA: TGCGCCAGCAGCTTAGGAGGGGATCGTGGAGAGACCCAGTACTTC. Its protein is CASSLGGDRGETQYF.

This chain uses TRBV5-1 with TRBJ2-7, with 8 bases matching TRBD2. The CDR3 contains 15 residues. V lost 0 bases and J lost 2; bases outside the gene matches: 4. The V gene's germline CDR1 is SGHRS and CDR2 YFSETQ. The CDR3 sequence is CASSLATSEPYEQYF. CDR3 DNA: TGCGCCAGCAGCTTGGCGACTAGCGAACCCTACGAGCAGTACTTC.